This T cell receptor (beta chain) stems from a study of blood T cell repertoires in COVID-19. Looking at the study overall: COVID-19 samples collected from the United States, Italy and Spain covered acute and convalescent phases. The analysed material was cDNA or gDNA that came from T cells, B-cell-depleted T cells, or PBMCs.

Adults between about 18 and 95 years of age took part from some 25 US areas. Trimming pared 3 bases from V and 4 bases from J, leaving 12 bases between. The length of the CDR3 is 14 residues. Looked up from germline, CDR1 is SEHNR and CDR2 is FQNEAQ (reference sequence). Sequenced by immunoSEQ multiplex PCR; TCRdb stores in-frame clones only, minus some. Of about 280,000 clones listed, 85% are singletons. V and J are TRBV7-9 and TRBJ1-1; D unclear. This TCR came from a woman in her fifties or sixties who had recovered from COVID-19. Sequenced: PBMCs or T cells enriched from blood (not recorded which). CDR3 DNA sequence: TGTGCCAGCAGCTTGCGGGAAAGGAGCACTGAAGCTTTCTTT. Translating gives CASSLRERSTEAFF.